The T cell receptor (beta chain) described here comes from a study of shared clonotypes between healthy human individuals. Splitting of CD4+ cells produced CD45RA+ naive and CD45RA-negative memory subsets. To note about this clone: Its antigen is still unknown.

Researchers ran the assay at a deep level. Produced via immunoSEQ multiplex PCR; TCRdb's table is partial and in-frame only. The table records some 660,000 clones, around 73% of them present only once. Between the trimmed V and J ends, which lost 2 bases and 5 bases, there was a span of 21 bases. Germline values: CDR1 KGHSH, CDR2 LQKENI. The CDR3 runs 17 residues. Findings and caveats of the study: Naive subsets usually exceeded memory subsets in estimated richness. Shared across a few donors were around 5% of the naive CD4 clonotypes.

This sequence was found in a woman aged 25 to 39 in good health. Sequencing was done on a sample of memory CD4+ T cells sorted from blood. Subset reported: CD45RA-negative fraction. The rearrangement uses TRBV18 and TRBJ1-2; maybe TRBD1 (6 bases). CDR3 DNA sequence: TGTGCCAGCTCACCAATTAGACAAGCAGAGGGACAATATGGCTACACCTTC. It yields the protein CASSPIRQAEGQYGYTF. Full variable domain (remainder filled in from reference TRBV18 and TRBJ1-2): NAGVMQNPRHLVRRRGQEARLRCSPMKGHSHVYWYRQLPEEGLKFMVYLQKENIIDESGMPKERFSAEFPKEGPSILRIQQVVRGDSAAYFCASSPIRQAEGQYGYTFGSGTRLTVV.